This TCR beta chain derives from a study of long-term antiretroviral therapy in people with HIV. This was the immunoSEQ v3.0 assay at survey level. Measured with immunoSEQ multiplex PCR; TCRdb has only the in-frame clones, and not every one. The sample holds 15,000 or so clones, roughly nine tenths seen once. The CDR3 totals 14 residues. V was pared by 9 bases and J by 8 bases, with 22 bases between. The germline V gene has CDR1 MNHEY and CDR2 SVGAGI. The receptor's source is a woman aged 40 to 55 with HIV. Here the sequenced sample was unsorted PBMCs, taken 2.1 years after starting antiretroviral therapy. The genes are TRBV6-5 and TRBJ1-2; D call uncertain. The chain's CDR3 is CASQRNALARGYTF. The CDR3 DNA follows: TGTGCCAGTCAGAGGAACGCGCTGGCTCGGGGCTACACCTTC.